The text below deals with one T cell receptor (beta chain). The specificity of this receptor is unknown. No quality values exist for individual bases; no much larger clone is one base distant. From the cysteine through the phenylalanine, the CDR3 covers 15 amino acids. CDR3 DNA only is kept here, 45 bases in frame from base 1. The germline V gene gives CDR1 as SGHTA and CDR2 as FQGNSA. Trimmed from V: 2 bases; trimmed from J: 3 bases; junction bases lacking a gene match: 5. The collaborating institutions used their own protocols to collect whole blood in K2EDTA tubes. For TCRbeta analysis, collaborator samples were shipped as frozen whole blood, as isolated PBMCs, or as DNA extracted from either sample type. This specimen comes from a study of blood T cell repertoires in COVID-19 (TCRdb year 2020). In terms of the full investigation: The collaborator samples originated in the United States, Italy and Spain and spanned the acute and convalescent phases of COVID-19. The material from the prospective study consisted of cDNA or gDNA derived from T cells, B-cell-depleted T cells, or PBMCs. Deeply sampled blood TCRbeta repertoires from subjects exposed to, actively infected with, or recovered from COVID-19 were included in the dataset. The repertoires were released in a freely available public database meant as a resource for research on the immune response to SARS-CoV-2. Samples were obtained from the ongoing ImmuneRACE study (first 160 participants) and from about 1,300 subjects provided by 6 global collaborators. Sample metadata almost always included a de-identified subject ID, COVID-19 status, age in years and sex. Where available, HLA class I and class II types were obtained from metadata supplied by the sample provider rather than from assay-based typing.

The immunoSEQ Assay, a bias-controlled multiplex PCR, was used to amplify TCRbeta CDR3 regions from genomic DNA. In the source study's methods: The number of nucleated cells in each sample was estimated by amplification of reference gene primers within the assay. Sequence reads were collapsed and filtered to measure the absolute abundance of every unique TCRbeta CDR3 rearrangement. Productive Simpson clonality was computed per sample as the square root of Simpson's diversity index over productive rearrangements. TCRdb stores this immuneACCESS table with in-frame sequences only. Part of the clones is absent; in the studies checked, under half of the shortfall reflects unresolved V genes, and no reason is known for the rest. V and J calls and clone size come straight from that table; D and trimming were deduced from the DNA. This sample holds about 220,000 clones; 82% were observed only once. 3.5% to 4% of the sample is in the top ten clones.

General conclusions and limits of the study: How much clinical and demographic metadata was included differed by source and by participant, and the metadata was provided uncurated.

The TCR was taken from a woman aged 80 or over with acute or convalescent COVID-19. The sample consisted of peripheral blood. The sequence joins TRBV7-2 to TRBJ2-7, and 9 junction bases match TRBD2. The CDR3 loop reads CASSLRRGGGYEQYF. The nucleotide sequence reads as follows: TGTGCCAGCAGCTTAAGGCGGGGGGGCGGCTACGAGCAGTACTTC.